Listed here are 5 T cell receptor beta chains from one sample, sequenced in a study of T cell repertoires in cytomegalovirus infection. MiXCR, applied by TCRdb to the reads, yields one record per CDR3 protein. This repertoire shows 560,000 or so distinct CDR3 sequences, approximately 15% found once; its top ten account for roughly a quarter. Sequenced: CD8+ T cells from PBMCs. These receptors were obtained from a human donor in good health (CMV status not recorded). Some clones in this sample may be carry-over from other donors' samples.

Regarding this clonotype: This could be a read error, since a much larger clone is one nucleotide away. The chain joins TRBV10-3 to TRBJ1-2; D call uncertain. V was clipped by 4 bases and J by 4 bases, with 16 bases between them. This CDR3 has 15 residues. Germline assignment: CDR1 ENHRY and CDR2 SYGVKD. The CDR3 nucleotides read TGTGCCATCAGTGCTACTAAGGACTGGACCTATGGCTACACCTTC. This encodes CAISATKDWTYGYTF.

This clonotype was observed a handful of times. The CDR3 region has the DNA TGTGCCAGCAGTGCAGGGATAAGCAATCAGCCCCAGCATTTT. It specifies CASSAGISNQPQHF. The rearrangement joins TRBV6-1 to TRBJ1-5, with D possibly TRBD1 on 5 matching bases. CDR1 is MNHNS and CDR2 is SASEGT in the germline V gene. The CDR3 has 14 residues. Trimming stripped 4 bases from V and 1 base from J, with 8 bases between.

This chain uses TRBV29-1 with TRBJ2-1; TRBD1 aligns across 11 bases. The CDR3 has 14 residues. CDR1 is SQVTM, CDR2 ANQGSEA, per germline. Trimming at V came to 7 bases and at J to 2 bases, leaving 4 bases not matched to a gene. As DNA, the CDR3 is TGCAGCGCCCAGGACAGGGGGCCCTACAATGAGCAGTTCTTC. It yields the protein CSAQDRGPYNEQFF.

The sample holds many counts of this clonotype. V usage is TRBV6-1 and J usage is TRBJ1-1; a possible D gene is TRBD1 (6 bases). There are 15 residues in the CDR3. V was shortened by 3 bases and J by 0 bases, with 11 bases between the two germline ends. Germline V gene sequence: CDR1 MNHNS, CDR2 SASEGT. This CDR3 is CASSDRGQVNTEAFF. For the CDR3, the DNA is TGTGCCAGCAGTGACCGGGGGCAGGTGAACACTGAAGCTTTCTTT.

This clonotype was recorded many times. CDR3: CASSLGLAGVESDTQYF. The CDR3 DNA reads as TGTGCCAGCAGCTTGGGACTAGCGGGAGTGGAATCGGATACGCAGTATTTT. The J gene is TRBJ2-3, the V gene TRBV5-4; 12 nucleotides line up with TRBD2. Germline V CDR1 and CDR2: SGHNT, YYREEE (reference sequence). V dropped 0 bases and J dropped 6; count of bases not matched to a gene: 8. The CDR3 sequence is 17 residues long.